This T cell receptor beta chain is from a study of graft-versus-host responses after intestinal transplantation. Whole-study context: Each of the recipients got a multivisceral, liver-intestinal, or isolated intestinal transplant. Findings and caveats of the study: Detection of GvH clones occurred in recipient marrow, and some had their first appearance in ileum or blood.

On this clone: The antigen is undetermined.

Generated by immunoSEQ multiplex PCR, the TCRdb table keeps only in-frame clones and is missing some. The repertoire holds approximately 54,000 clones, with about 89% as singletons. Trimming cost V 9 bases and J 2 bases, with 8 bases left between them. The length of the CDR3 is 12 residues. Germline lookup yields CDR1 ENHRY and CDR2 SYGVKD. This chain connects TRBV10-3 to TRBJ1-3; tentatively, D is TRBD1 (5 bases). Source: PBMCs, taken about 93 weeks after intestinal transplant. The origin of this receptor is a human patient who received an intestinal transplant, so some T cells may come from the graft donor. The CDR3 here is CAMGGTGNTIYF. The DNA for the CDR3 is TGTGCCATGGGGGGAACTGGAAACACCATATATTTT.